This entry lists 8 T cell receptor beta chains sequenced from one sample in a study of regulatory T cells in long-lasting Graves disease. Described time point: persistent/refractory GD, antithyroid drugs over 5 years with positive TRAb. Scientists built the TCR library using RNA that was extracted from PBMCs. Library construction for TCR beta used iRepertoire HTBI primers and Arm-PCR of CDR3 regions. MiXCR was run by TCRdb on the multiplex PCR reads, yielding one entry per CDR3 protein. The repertoire includes a few hundred thousand distinct CDR3 sequences, around 20% of them detected once, and about 27% sits in the top ten. Sequenced material: peripheral blood mononuclear cells (PBMCs), taken when the disease was refractory, from a patient treated with antithyroid drugs. The receptors shown here come from a female donor with Graves disease.

On this clonotype itself: In this CDR3 the conserved last residue, phenylalanine or tryptophan, is missing, so a read error is likely. The rearrangement joins TRBV12-3 or TRBV12-4 to TRBJ2-7, with a tentative D call TRBD1 (6 bases). V was cut by 2 bases and J by 5 bases, with 13 bases left in between. The CDR3 spans 14 residues. CDR3 in amino acids: CASSLRGGWDEQYL. The CDR3 region has the DNA TGTGCCAGCAGTTTAAGAGGGGGATGGGACGAGCAGTACCTC.

This clonotype was picked up many times. The rearrangement uses TRBV12-3 or TRBV12-4 and TRBJ1-4; D is perhaps TRBD1 (6 bases). This CDR3 is 13 amino acids long. V lost 5 bases, J lost 5 bases, and 9 bases lay in between. This CDR3 is CASSPTGNEKLFF. The CDR3 DNA reads TGTGCCAGCAGTCCGACAGGAAATGAAAAACTGTTTTTT.

Note on this clonotype: Compared with germline, one end of the junction differs, possibly owing to a read error. The J gene is TRBJ1-5, the V gene TRBV18; no firm D call. Germline lookup yields CDR1 KGHSH and CDR2 LQKENI. CDR3 length: 12 amino acids. The CDR3 sequence: CAGSPPGQPQHF. The CDR3 region has the DNA TGTGCCGGCTCACCACCGGGTCAGCCCCAGCATTTT.

Ten or more counts support this clonotype. The chain is built from TRBV28 and TRBJ1-1; 7 positions agree with TRBD1. Germline V gene data show CDR1 as MDHEN and CDR2 as SYDVKM. This CDR3 contains 15 residues. With V trimmed by 2 bases and J by 5 bases, 8 bases remained unmatched. CDR3: CASSLPSDRVTEAFF. CDR3 nucleotide sequence: TGTGCCAGCAGTTTACCCTCCGACAGGGTAACTGAAGCTTTCTTT. Complete variable domain (other parts from reference TRBV28 and TRBJ1-1): DVKVTQSSRYLVKRTGEKVFLECVQDMDHENMFWYRQDPGLGLRLIYFSYDVKMKEKGDIPEGYSVSREKKERFSLILESASTNQTSMYLCASSLPSDRVTEAFFGQGTRLTVV.

This clonotype was observed a handful of times. J is TRBJ1-1 and V is TRBV6-1; D gene ambiguous. This CDR3 has 15 residues. Germline V gives CDR1 MNHNS, CDR2 SASEGT. Trimming stripped 6 bases from V and 0 bases from J, with 14 bases between. The CDR3 DNA reads TGTGCCAGCAGAGACGCGGTAGGTTTGAACACTGAAGCTTTCTTT. Translating gives CASRDAVGLNTEAFF.

This clonotype was counted many times. CDR3 DNA sequence: TGTGCCAGCTTCGGGGATGGAGCCAAAAACATTCAGTACTTC. It is translated as CASFGDGAKNIQYF. The chain employs TRBV2 and TRBJ2-4; TRBD2 might be the D (5 bases). The CDR3 length is 14 residues. Looked up from germline, CDR1 is SNHLY and CDR2 is FYNNEI. Trimming cost V 8 bases and J 0 bases, with 11 bases left between them.

This clonotype occurred many times. The chain is built from TRBV2 and TRBJ1-1; D gene uncertain. V shed 2 bases and J shed 5 bases, with 9 bases lying between them. The germline gives CDR1 SNHLY, CDR2 FYNNEI. The CDR3 has 13 amino acids. This CDR3 is CASSENSETEAFF. The CDR3 DNA reads as TGTGCCAGCAGTGAAAATTCTGAAACTGAAGCTTTCTTT. Based on the CDR3 plus reference TRBV2 and TRBJ1-1, the full variable domain is EPEVTQTPSHQVTQMGQEVILRCVPISNHLYFYWYRQILGQKVEFLVSFYNNEISEKSEIFDDQFSVERPDGSNFTLKIRSTKLEDSAMYFCASSENSETEAFFGQGTRLTVV.

This chain uses TRBV20-1 with TRBJ1-1, with D unresolved. V lost 2 bases and J lost 4, with 14 bases in between. CDR1 and CDR2 (germline): DFQATT, SNEGSKA (reference sequence). The CDR3 is 14 residues long. The CDR3 protein is CSARNGELGTEAFF. DNA of the CDR3: TGCAGTGCTAGAAACGGGGAACTGGGCACTGAAGCTTTCTTT.